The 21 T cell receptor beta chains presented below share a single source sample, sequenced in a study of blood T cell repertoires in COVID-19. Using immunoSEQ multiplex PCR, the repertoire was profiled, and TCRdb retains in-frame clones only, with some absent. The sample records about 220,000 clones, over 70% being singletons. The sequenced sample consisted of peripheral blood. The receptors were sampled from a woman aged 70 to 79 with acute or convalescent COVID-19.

The CDR3: CASSLLSGGAADTQYF. CDR3 coding DNA: TGCGCCAGCAGCTTGTTGAGCGGGGGGGCGGCAGATACGCAGTATTTT. This chain links TRBV5-1 with TRBJ2-3; the match to TRBD2 covers 10 bases. The germline CDR1 and CDR2 sequences are SGHRS and YFSETQ. There are 16 residues in the CDR3. After removal of 1 base from V and 4 bases from J, the junction contained 6 bases not matched to a gene.

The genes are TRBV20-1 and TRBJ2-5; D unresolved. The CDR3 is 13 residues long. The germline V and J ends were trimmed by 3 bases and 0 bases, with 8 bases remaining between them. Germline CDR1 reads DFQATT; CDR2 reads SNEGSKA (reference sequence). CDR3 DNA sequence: TGCAGTGCTAGTCCGGGTTACCAAGAGACCCAGTACTTC. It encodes CSASPGYQETQYF.

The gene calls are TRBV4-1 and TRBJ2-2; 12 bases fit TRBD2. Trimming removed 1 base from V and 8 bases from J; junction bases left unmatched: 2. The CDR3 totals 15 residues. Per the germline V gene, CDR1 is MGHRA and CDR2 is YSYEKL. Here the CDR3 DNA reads TGCGCCAGCAGCCAAGGGACTAGCGGGATTGGGGAGCTGTTTTTT. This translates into CASSQGTSGIGELFF.

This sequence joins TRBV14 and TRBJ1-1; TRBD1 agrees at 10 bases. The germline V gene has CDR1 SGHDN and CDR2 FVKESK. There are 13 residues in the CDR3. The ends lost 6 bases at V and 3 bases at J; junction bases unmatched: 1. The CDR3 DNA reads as TGTGCCAGCAGGGGACAGGGGCACACTGAAGCTTTCTTT. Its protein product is CASRGQGHTEAFF.

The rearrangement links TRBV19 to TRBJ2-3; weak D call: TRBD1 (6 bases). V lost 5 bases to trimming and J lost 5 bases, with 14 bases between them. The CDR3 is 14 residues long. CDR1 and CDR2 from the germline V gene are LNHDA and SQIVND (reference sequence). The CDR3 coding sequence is TGTGCCAGTAGTGTCCCAGGGGTTGGAGATACGCAGTATTTT. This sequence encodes CASSVPGVGDTQYF.

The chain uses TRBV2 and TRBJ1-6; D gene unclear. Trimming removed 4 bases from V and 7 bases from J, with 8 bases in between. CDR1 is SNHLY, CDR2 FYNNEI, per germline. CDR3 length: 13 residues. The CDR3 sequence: CASSVNSNSPLHF. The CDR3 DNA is TGTGCCAGCAGTGTTAACAGCAATTCACCCCTCCACTTT.

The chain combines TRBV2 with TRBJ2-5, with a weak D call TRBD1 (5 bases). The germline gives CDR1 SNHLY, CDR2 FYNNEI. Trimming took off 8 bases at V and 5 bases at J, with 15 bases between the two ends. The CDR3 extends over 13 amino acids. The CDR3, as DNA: TGTGCCAGCGAGAAGGGGCTCCGGGAGACCCAGTACTTC. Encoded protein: CASEKGLRETQYF. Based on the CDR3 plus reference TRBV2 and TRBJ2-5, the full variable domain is EPEVTQTPSHQVTQMGQEVILRCVPISNHLYFYWYRQILGQKVEFLVSFYNNEISEKSEIFDDQFSVERPDGSNFTLKIRSTKLEDSAMYFCASEKGLRETQYFGPGTRLLVL.

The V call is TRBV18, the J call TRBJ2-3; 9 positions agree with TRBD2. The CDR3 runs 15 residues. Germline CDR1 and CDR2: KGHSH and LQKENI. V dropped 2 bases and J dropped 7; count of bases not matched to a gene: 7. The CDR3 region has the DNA TGTGCCAGCTCACCAAAGGTAGCGGGAGAGCATACGCAGTATTTT. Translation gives CASSPKVAGEHTQYF.

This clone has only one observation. CDR3 region: CASSQGRGQGPNQPQHF. The CDR3 DNA is TGCGCCAGCAGCCAAGGACGAGGGCAGGGGCCCAATCAGCCCCAGCATTTT. The rearrangement links TRBV4-3 to TRBJ1-5, with a weak D call TRBD1 (6 bases). This CDR3 comprises 17 residues. Trimming cost V 1 base and J 3 bases, with 16 bases left between them. Germline CDR1 LGHNA, CDR2 YSLEER.

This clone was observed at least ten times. CDR3 sequence: CASSLMSGGLPDTQYF. The DNA of the CDR3 is TGCGCCAGCAGCTTGATGAGCGGGGGGCTCCCAGATACGCAGTATTTT. This chain connects TRBV5-1 to TRBJ2-3; 9 bases align to TRBD2. The CDR3 totals 16 residues. Trimming removed 1 base from V and 4 bases from J; junction bases left unmatched: 7. Per the germline V gene, CDR1 is SGHRS and CDR2 is YFSETQ. Based on the CDR3 plus reference TRBV5-1 and TRBJ2-3, the full variable domain is KAGVTQTPRYLIKTRGQQVTLSCSPISGHRSVSWYQQTPGQGLQFLFEYFSETQRNKGNFPGRFSGRQFSNSRSEMNVSTLELGDSALYLCASSLMSGGLPDTQYFGPGTRLTVL.

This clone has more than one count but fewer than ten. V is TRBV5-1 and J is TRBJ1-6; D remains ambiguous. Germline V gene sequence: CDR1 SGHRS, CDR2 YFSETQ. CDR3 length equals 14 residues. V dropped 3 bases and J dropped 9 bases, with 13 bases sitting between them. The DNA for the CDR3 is TGCGCCAGCAGCTCTGTCGGGGAAGGTTCACCCCTCCACTTT. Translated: CASSSVGEGSPLHF. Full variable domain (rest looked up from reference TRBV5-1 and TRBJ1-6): KAGVTQTPRYLIKTRGQQVTLSCSPISGHRSVSWYQQTPGQGLQFLFEYFSETQRNKGNFPGRFSGRQFSNSRSEMNVSTLELGDSALYLCASSSVGEGSPLHFGNGTRLTVT.

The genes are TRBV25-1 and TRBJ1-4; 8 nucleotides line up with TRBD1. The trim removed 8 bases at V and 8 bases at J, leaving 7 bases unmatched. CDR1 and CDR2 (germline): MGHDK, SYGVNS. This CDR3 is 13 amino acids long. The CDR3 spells CASVDRALEKLFF. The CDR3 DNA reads TGTGCCAGCGTGGACAGGGCCCTGGAAAAACTGTTTTTT.

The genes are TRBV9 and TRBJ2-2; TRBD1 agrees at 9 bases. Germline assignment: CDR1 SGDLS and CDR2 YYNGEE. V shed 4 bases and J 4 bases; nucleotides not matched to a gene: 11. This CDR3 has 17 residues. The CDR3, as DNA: TGTGCCAGCAGCCCACGGGGACAGGGCTCGAGCACCGGGGAGCTGTTTTTT. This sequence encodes CASSPRGQGSSTGELFF. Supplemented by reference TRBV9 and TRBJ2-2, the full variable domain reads DSGVTQTPKHLITATGQRVTLRCSPRSGDLSVYWYQQSLDQGLQFLIQYYNGEERAKGNILERFSAQQFPDLHSELNLSSLELGDSALYFCASSPRGQGSSTGELFFGEGSRLTVL.

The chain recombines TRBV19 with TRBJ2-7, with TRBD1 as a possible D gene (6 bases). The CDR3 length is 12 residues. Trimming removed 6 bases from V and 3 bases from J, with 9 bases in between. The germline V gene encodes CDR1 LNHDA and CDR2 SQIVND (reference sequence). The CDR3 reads CASREQGYEQYF. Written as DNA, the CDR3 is TGTGCCAGTAGGGAACAGGGCTACGAGCAGTACTTC. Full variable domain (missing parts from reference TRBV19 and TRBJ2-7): DGGITQSPKYLFRKEGQNVTLSCEQNLNHDAMYWYRQDPGQGLRLIYYSQIVNDFQKGDIAEGYSVSREKKESFPLTVTSAQKNPTAFYLCASREQGYEQYFGPGTRLTVT.

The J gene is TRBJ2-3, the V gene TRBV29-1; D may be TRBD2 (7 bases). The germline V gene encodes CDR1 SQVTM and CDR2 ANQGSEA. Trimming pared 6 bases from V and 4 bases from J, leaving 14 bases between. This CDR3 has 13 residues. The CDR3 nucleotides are TGCAGCGTGTGGGGGGGCAGGGCAGATACGCAGTATTTT. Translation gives CSVWGGRADTQYF.

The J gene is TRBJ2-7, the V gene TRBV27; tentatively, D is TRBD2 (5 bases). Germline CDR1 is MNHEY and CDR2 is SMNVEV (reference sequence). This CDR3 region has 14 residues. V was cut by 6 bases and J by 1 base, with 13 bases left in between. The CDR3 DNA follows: TGTGCCAGCAGATCCCGGACTGGATCCTACGAGCAGTACTTC. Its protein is CASRSRTGSYEQYF.

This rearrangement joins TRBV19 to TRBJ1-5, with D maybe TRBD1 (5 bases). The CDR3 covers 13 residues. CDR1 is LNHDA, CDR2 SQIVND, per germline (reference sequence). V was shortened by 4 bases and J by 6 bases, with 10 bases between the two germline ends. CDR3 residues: CASSNQGAQPQHF. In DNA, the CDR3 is TGTGCCAGTAGTAACCAGGGCGCTCAGCCCCAGCATTTT.

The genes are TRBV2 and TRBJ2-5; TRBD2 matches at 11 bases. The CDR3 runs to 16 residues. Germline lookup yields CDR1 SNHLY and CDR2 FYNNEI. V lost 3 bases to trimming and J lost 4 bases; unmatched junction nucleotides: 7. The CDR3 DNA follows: TGTGCCAGCAGTGACCTAGCGGGGGGCCTGGTAGAGACCCAGTACTTC. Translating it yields CASSDLAGGLVETQYF. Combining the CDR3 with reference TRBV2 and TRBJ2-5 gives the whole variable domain EPEVTQTPSHQVTQMGQEVILRCVPISNHLYFYWYRQILGQKVEFLVSFYNNEISEKSEIFDDQFSVERPDGSNFTLKIRSTKLEDSAMYFCASSDLAGGLVETQYFGPGTRLLVL.

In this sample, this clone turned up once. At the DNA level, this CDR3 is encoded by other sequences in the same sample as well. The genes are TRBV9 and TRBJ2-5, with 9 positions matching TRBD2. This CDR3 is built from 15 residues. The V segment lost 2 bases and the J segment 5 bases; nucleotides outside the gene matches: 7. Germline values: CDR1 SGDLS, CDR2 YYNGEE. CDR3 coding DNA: TGTGCCAGCAGCGTTGCGGGGGGGCCGGGGGAGACCCAGTACTTC. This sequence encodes CASSVAGGPGETQYF.

The chain's CDR3 is CASSIWGQNQPQHF. Written as DNA, the CDR3 is TGTGCCAGTAGTATATGGGGACAGAATCAGCCCCAGCATTTT. The V call is TRBV19, the J call TRBJ1-5; 7 bases map to TRBD1. The CDR3 totals 14 residues. Trimming at V came to 2 bases and at J to 4 bases, leaving 2 bases not matched to a gene. Germline V gene lookup returns CDR1 LNHDA and CDR2 SQIVND (reference sequence).

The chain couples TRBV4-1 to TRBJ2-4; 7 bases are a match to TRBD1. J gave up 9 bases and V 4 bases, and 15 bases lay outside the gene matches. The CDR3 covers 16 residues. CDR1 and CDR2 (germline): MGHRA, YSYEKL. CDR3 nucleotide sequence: TGCGCCAGCAGCCCCCTGTACGGGGACAGTTCAACCATTCAGTACTTC. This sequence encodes CASSPLYGDSSTIQYF.